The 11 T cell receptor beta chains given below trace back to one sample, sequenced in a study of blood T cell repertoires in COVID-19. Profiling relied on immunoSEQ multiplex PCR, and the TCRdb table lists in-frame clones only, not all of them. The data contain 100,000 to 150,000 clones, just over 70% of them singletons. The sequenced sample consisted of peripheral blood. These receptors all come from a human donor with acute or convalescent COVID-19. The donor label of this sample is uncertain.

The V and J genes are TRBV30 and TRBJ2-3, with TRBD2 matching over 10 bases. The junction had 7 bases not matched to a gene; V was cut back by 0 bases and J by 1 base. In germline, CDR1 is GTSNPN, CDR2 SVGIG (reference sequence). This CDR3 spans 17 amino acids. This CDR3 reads CAWSVRTSGERTDTQYF. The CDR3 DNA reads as TGTGCCTGGAGTGTAAGGACTAGCGGAGAACGCACAGATACGCAGTATTTT.

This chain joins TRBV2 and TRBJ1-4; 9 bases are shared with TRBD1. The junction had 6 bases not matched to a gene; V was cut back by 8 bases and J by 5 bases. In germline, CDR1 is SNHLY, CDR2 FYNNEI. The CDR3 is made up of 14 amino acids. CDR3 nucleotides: TGTGCCAGCGGTCCCGGGACAGGGAATGAAAAACTGTTTTTT. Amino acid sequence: CASGPGTGNEKLFF.

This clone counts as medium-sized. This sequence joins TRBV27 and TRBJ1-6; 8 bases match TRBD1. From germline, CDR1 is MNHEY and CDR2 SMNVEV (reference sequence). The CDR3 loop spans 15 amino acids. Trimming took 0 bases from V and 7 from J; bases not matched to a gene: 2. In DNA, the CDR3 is TGTGCCAGCAGTTTATCCGCAGGGGGCAATTCACCCCTCCACTTT. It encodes CASSLSAGGNSPLHF.

CDR3 DNA: TGTGCTAGTGGCAGGACAAGGAACACTGAAGCTTTCTTT. Translated: CASGRTRNTEAFF. The chain uses TRBV12-5 and TRBJ1-1; maybe TRBD1 (5 bases). Germline loops: CDR1 LGHNT, CDR2 FRNRAP. The CDR3 is 13 residues long. V lost 6 bases and J lost 1, with 9 bases in between.

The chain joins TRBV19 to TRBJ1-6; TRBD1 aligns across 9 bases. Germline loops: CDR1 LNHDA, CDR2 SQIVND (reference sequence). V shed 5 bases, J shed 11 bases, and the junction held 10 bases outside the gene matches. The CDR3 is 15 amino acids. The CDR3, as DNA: TGTGCCAGTAGTTTCCGGGACAGGGCTAGTACACCCCTCCACTTT. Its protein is CASSFRDRASTPLHF. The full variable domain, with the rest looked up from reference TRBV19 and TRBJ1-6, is DGGITQSPKYLFRKEGQNVTLSCEQNLNHDAMYWYRQDPGQGLRLIYYSQIVNDFQKGDIAEGYSVSREKKESFPLTVTSAQKNPTAFYLCASSFRDRASTPLHFGNGTRLTVT.

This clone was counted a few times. CDR3 loop: CASGQGAMRTGELFF. CDR3 sequence (DNA): TGTGCCAGTGGCCAGGGGGCTATGAGGACCGGGGAGCTGTTTTTT. V usage is TRBV19 and J usage is TRBJ2-2; 8 nucleotides line up with TRBD1. V was clipped by 8 bases and J by 5 bases; unmatched bases: 10. CDR1 is LNHDA and CDR2 is SQIVND in the germline V gene (reference sequence). This CDR3 has 15 amino acids.

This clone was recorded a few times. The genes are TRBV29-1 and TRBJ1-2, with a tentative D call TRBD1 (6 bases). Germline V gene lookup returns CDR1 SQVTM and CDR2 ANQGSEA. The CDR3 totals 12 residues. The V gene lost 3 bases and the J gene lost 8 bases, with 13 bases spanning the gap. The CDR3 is CSVEDNRDGYTF. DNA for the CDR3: TGCAGCGTTGAGGATAACAGGGACGGCTACACCTTC.

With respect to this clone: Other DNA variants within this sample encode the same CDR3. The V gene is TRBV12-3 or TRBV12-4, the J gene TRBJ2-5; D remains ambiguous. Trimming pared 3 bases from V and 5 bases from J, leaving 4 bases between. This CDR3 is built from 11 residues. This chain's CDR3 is CASSFGETQYF. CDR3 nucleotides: TGTGCCAGCAGTTTCGGTGAGACCCAGTACTTC.

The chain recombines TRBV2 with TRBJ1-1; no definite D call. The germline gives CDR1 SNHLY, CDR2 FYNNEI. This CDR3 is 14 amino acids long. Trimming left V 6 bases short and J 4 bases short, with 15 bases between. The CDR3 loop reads CASREVSPITEAFF. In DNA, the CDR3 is TGTGCCAGCAGGGAGGTTTCCCCGATCACTGAAGCTTTCTTT.

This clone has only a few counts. This CDR3 is CASSDGQAGSPLHF. Written as DNA, the CDR3 is TGTGCCAGCAGTGACGGACAGGCTGGGTCACCCCTCCACTTT. The chain is built from TRBV2 and TRBJ1-6; 7 bases fit TRBD1. With 3 bases clipped from V and 10 bases from J, the junction kept 6 bases outside the gene matches. The CDR3 contains 14 residues. Per germline, CDR1 SNHLY and CDR2 FYNNEI.

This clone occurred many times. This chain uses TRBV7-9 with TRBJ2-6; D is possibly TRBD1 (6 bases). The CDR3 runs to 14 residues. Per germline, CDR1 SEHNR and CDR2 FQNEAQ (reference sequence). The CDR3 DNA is TGTGCTGGGGGCAGGAGCTCTGGGGCCAACGTCCTGACTTTC. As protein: CAGGRSSGANVLTF.